This T cell receptor (beta chain) appears in the sequencing data of a study of shared clonotypes between healthy human individuals. Study-wide points: Inspection by rarefaction showed sorted-subset sequencing to be incomplete despite large depth.

On this clone: The antigen is undetermined.

V dropped 5 bases and J dropped 5 bases, with 6 bases sitting between them. From germline, CDR1 is SNHLY and CDR2 FYNNEI. There are 12 residues in the CDR3. There were no recent acute infections or vaccinations among the donors, who were healthy HIV-negative adults. Repertoires were generated with immunoSEQ multiplex PCR, while TCRdb's copy carries only in-frame clones and drops some. Of millions of clones listed, 95% are singletons. The specimen was naive CD4+ T cells sorted from blood. The subset denotes: CD45RA+ positively selected. This chain connects TRBV2 to TRBJ1-4; no clear D gene. The sequence was collected from a man aged 18 to 30 in good health. CDR3 in DNA: TGTGCCAGCAGTTGGAACAATGAAAAACTGTTTTTT. It is translated as CASSWNNEKLFF. The whole variable domain, remainder taken from reference TRBV2 and TRBJ1-4, is EPEVTQTPSHQVTQMGQEVILRCVPISNHLYFYWYRQILGQKVEFLVSFYNNEISEKSEIFDDQFSVERPDGSNFTLKIRSTKLEDSAMYFCASSWNNEKLFFGSGTQLSVL.